These 19 T cell receptor beta chains share one sample of origin, sequenced in a study of neurological immune-mediated disorders. Time point indicated: longitudinal time-point 2. MiXCR was run by TCRdb on the 5' RACE reads, yielding one entry per CDR3 protein. The sample shows roughly 49,000 distinct CDR3 sequences, around 13% of them seen only once. The sample taken for sequencing was PBMCs. These TCRs come from a male donor with HTLV-1-associated myelopathy (HAM/TSP).

The chain recombines TRBV27 with TRBJ2-1, with TRBD2 identical over 11 bases. V shed 7 bases and J 4 bases; nucleotides not matched to a gene: 6. The V gene's germline CDR1 is MNHEY and CDR2 SMNVEV (reference sequence). This CDR3 comprises 15 residues. The CDR3 region is CASIPLAGEYNEQFF. The CDR3 nucleotides are TGTGCCAGCATTCCACTAGCGGGAGAATACAATGAGCAGTTCTTC.

This clonotype has at least ten counts. This chain uses TRBV5-1 with TRBJ1-1; 8 bases match TRBD1. CDR3 length equals 16 residues. Germline assignment: CDR1 SGHRS and CDR2 YFSETQ. V trimming: 3 bases; J trimming: 1 base; junction bases outside the gene matches: 8. CDR3 sequence (DNA): TGCGCCAGCAGCTGGCGCGTCGGACAGGGGAACACTGAAGCTTTCTTT. The encoded protein is CASSWRVGQGNTEAFF.

Many counts were recorded for this clonotype. This sequence joins TRBV20-1 and TRBJ2-5; 12 bases map to TRBD1. The CDR3 is made up of 14 amino acids. Germline V gene sequence: CDR1 DFQATT, CDR2 SNEGSKA (reference sequence). Losses at the gene ends were 6 bases for V and 5 bases for J; bases not matched to a gene: 7. The CDR3 region is CSATGTGGEETQYF. CDR3 DNA: TGCAGTGCAACCGGGACAGGGGGCGAGGAGACCCAGTACTTC.

The V and J genes are TRBV7-9 and TRBJ1-1; the D gene is possibly TRBD1 (6 bases). In germline, CDR1 is SEHNR, CDR2 FQNEAQ (reference sequence). The CDR3 loop spans 14 amino acids. V was shortened by 5 bases and J by 4 bases, with 14 bases between the two germline ends. CDR3 in amino acids: CASSQNGQSTEAFF. In DNA form, the CDR3 reads TGTGCCAGCAGCCAAAATGGACAGAGCACTGAAGCTTTCTTT.

This clonotype was counted at least ten times. The rearrangement uses TRBV5-1 and TRBJ1-1; TRBD1 agrees at 7 bases. The V gene end was trimmed by 0 bases and the J gene end by 6 bases; junction bases not matched to a gene: 5. Germline V gene sequence: CDR1 SGHRS, CDR2 YFSETQ. This CDR3 has 14 residues. The DNA for the CDR3 is TGCGCCAGCAGCTTGGAAGGGGGCGAGGCTGAAGCTTTCTTT. Its translation: CASSLEGGEAEAFF.

This clonotype was recorded at least ten times. This chain links TRBV5-1 with TRBJ2-1; 8 bases align to TRBD2. The CDR3 has 15 residues. Germline CDR1 reads SGHRS; CDR2 reads YFSETQ. V was pared by 4 bases and J by 10 bases, with 13 bases of the junction left unmatched. In DNA, the CDR3 is TGCGCCAGCAGCCCCACGTGGGCGGGGGGACCAGAGCAGTTCTTC. It yields the protein CASSPTWAGGPEQFF.

This clonotype was counted many times. The V and J genes are TRBV20-1 and TRBJ1-6, with D possibly TRBD1 on 5 matching bases. The CDR3 is made up of 13 amino acids. Looked up from germline, CDR1 is DFQATT and CDR2 is SNEGSKA (reference sequence). V lost 6 bases and J lost 10, with 16 bases in between. The CDR3 loop reads CSAPPGTGSPLHF. As DNA, the CDR3 is TGCAGTGCCCCCCCCGGGACGGGATCACCCCTCCACTTT.

A word on this clonotype: One end of the junction fails to match germline, which may point to a read error. The chain combines TRBV7-6 with TRBJ1-6; D gene uncertain. Germline-derived CDR1 and CDR2 are SGHVS and FNYEAQ. There are 16 residues in the CDR3. In DNA, the CDR3 is TGTGCCAGCAGCTTAGGGACGGACCGGCGTAATTCACCCATCCACTTT. Translated: CASSLGTDRRNSPIHF. The whole variable domain, remainder taken from reference TRBV7-6 and TRBJ1-6, is GAGVSQSPRYKVTKRGQDVALRCDPISGHVSLYWYRQALGQGPEFLTYFNYEAQQDKSGLPNDRFSAERPEGSISTLTIQRTEQRDSAMYRCASSLGTDRRNSPIHFGNGTRLTVT.

This clonotype was observed many times. The rearrangement links TRBV7-2 to TRBJ2-4, with D uncertain. The CDR3 is 15 residues long. The V and J ends lost 8 bases and 0 bases respectively, with 14 bases between them. The germline gives CDR1 SGHTA, CDR2 FQGNSA. The DNA of the CDR3 is TGTGCCAGCTGTGTTACGCATCTAGCCAAAAACATTCAGTACTTC. This gives the protein CASCVTHLAKNIQYF.

The chain couples TRBV29-1 to TRBJ1-3; D gene ambiguous. The CDR3 consists of 13 residues. From germline, CDR1 is SQVTM and CDR2 ANQGSEA. Between the trimmed V and J ends, which lost 8 bases and 0 bases, there was a span of 11 bases. The CDR3 spells CSFRVGSGNTIYF. DNA for the CDR3: TGCAGCTTCCGGGTAGGCTCTGGAAACACCATATATTTT.

This clonotype was detected ten times or more. The V and J genes are TRBV7-2 and TRBJ1-2; 12 bases are shared with TRBD1. Trimming removed 3 bases from V and 4 bases from J; junction bases left unmatched: 6. The CDR3 has 16 amino acids. Germline V lookup: CDR1 SGHTA, CDR2 FQGNSA. DNA of the CDR3: TGTGCCAGCAGCTTCGGGACAGGGGGCGCCGGCTATGGCTACACCTTC. Translating it yields CASSFGTGGAGYGYTF.

This clonotype was detected ten times or more. The gene calls are TRBV7-2 and TRBJ2-7; maybe TRBD1 (5 bases). Trimming cost V 5 bases and J 3 bases, with 14 bases left between them. The CDR3 is made up of 14 amino acids. Germline CDR1 reads SGHTA; CDR2 reads FQGNSA. DNA of the CDR3: TGTGCCAGCAGCCTTACAGACAGAGTCTACGAGCAGTACTTC. It yields the protein CASSLTDRVYEQYF.

This clonotype was observed at least ten times. The chain uses TRBV5-1 and TRBJ2-1; TRBD2 agrees at 7 bases. Trimming cost V 3 bases and J 13 bases; bases outside gene matches: 7. Germline CDR1 is SGHRS and CDR2 is YFSETQ. This CDR3 contains 12 residues. The CDR3 DNA follows: TGCGCCAGCAGCTCAGGGATGACTAGCCAGTTCTTC. Its protein product is CASSSGMTSQFF.

This clonotype appeared many times. This sequence joins TRBV5-1 and TRBJ1-1, with TRBD1 identical over 8 bases. Germline-derived CDR1 and CDR2 are SGHRS and YFSETQ. The CDR3 loop spans 19 amino acids. J lost 7 bases, V lost 3 bases, and 23 bases had no gene match. This chain's CDR3 is CASSSTQGALVLNGDEAFF. The CDR3 nucleotides read TGCGCCAGCAGCTCGACCCAGGGGGCGCTCGTACTCAATGGGGATGAAGCTTTCTTT.

At least ten counts were recorded for this clonotype. The CDR3 loop reads CASSQENSGAGELFF. CDR3 nucleotide sequence: TGTGCCAGCAGCCAAGAGAATAGTGGGGCCGGGGAGCTGTTTTTT. The V call is TRBV14, the J call TRBJ2-2; D is uncertain. CDR1 and CDR2 (germline): SGHDN, FVKESK. CDR3 length: 15 residues. V was shortened by 0 bases and J by 6 bases, with 11 bases between the two germline ends.

Remarks on this clonotype: Germline is not matched at one junction end, which may reflect a read error. The chain couples TRBV20-1 to TRBJ1-1; D is undetermined. Germline-derived CDR1 and CDR2 are DFQATT and SNEGSKA (reference sequence). The CDR3 is 12 residues long. The CDR3 DNA sequence: TGCAGTGCTAGAGGTTTAGCCACTGCAGCTTTCTTT. Translated, it gives CSARGLATAAFF.

This clonotype was seen ten or more times. The chain has TRBV5-1 and TRBJ1-1; TRBD1 aligns across 8 bases. CDR1 is SGHRS and CDR2 is YFSETQ in the germline V gene. The ends lost 4 bases at V and 4 bases at J; junction bases unmatched: 6. This CDR3 region has 14 residues. The CDR3 nucleotides read TGCGCCAGCAGCCAGACAGGGGTTACCACTGAAGCTTTCTTT. Protein sequence: CASSQTGVTTEAFF. Full variable domain (rest looked up from reference TRBV5-1 and TRBJ1-1): KAGVTQTPRYLIKTRGQQVTLSCSPISGHRSVSWYQQTPGQGLQFLFEYFSETQRNKGNFPGRFSGRQFSNSRSEMNVSTLELGDSALYLCASSQTGVTTEAFFGQGTRLTVV.

CDR3 DNA sequence: TGCAGCGTCGAATTTGCTGGGTCTGGCGGCTATGGCTACACCTTC. Translation: CSVEFAGSGGYGYTF. The chain recombines TRBV29-1 with TRBJ1-2; no clear D gene. This CDR3 has 15 residues. V lost 6 bases, J lost 4 bases, and 21 bases lay in between. CDR1 is SQVTM, CDR2 ANQGSEA, per germline.

This clonotype occurred many times. The chain carries TRBV6-6 and TRBJ1-5, with D perhaps TRBD1 (5 bases). Germline V gene lookup returns CDR1 MNHNY and CDR2 SVGAGI (reference sequence). Trimming left V 5 bases short and J 0 bases short, with 14 bases between. This CDR3 spans 16 amino acids. The DNA for the CDR3 is TGTGCCAGCAGTCCCAGGGTGACTTATAGCAATCAGCCCCAGCATTTT. Its translation is CASSPRVTYSNQPQHF.